This T cell receptor (beta chain) was identified during a study of CD8+CD57+ T cells in acquired aplastic anemia. Background on the study: Mean yield of DNA from sorted CD4+ and CD8+ cells was 2.5 to 4 ug.

CD8+CD57+ cell expansion had been shown by flow cytometry in patients chosen for sequencing. Prior therapy had not been administered to any patient at the time of blood sampling. It was genomic DNA that served as the template for profiling TCR beta VDJ and CDR3. TCRdb passed the reads through MiXCR, listing each CDR3 protein once. The sample consists of some 170,000 distinct CDR3 sequences, about three fifths of them appearing once. This receptor was identified in a human donor with aplastic anemia. The sequencing input was sorted CD4+, CD8+, or CD8+CD57+ T cells (not recorded which) from PBMCs.

The CDR3 DNA is TGCAGTGCCGCGCGGACAGGGAACGAGCAGTACTTC. It specifies CSAARTGNEQYF. The chain carries TRBV20-1 and TRBJ2-7, with 8 bases lining up with TRBD1. The germline V gene encodes CDR1 DFQATT and CDR2 SNEGSKA (reference sequence). The CDR3 covers 12 residues. V shed 6 bases, J shed 5 bases, and the junction held 6 bases outside the gene matches.